This entry lists 32 T cell receptor beta chains sequenced from one sample in a study of blood T cell repertoires in COVID-19. Profiling relied on immunoSEQ multiplex PCR, and the TCRdb table lists in-frame clones only, not all of them. This table holds about 310,000 clones, more than 75% found once. Sequenced: peripheral blood. These receptors were taken from a man aged 50 or older with active or convalescent COVID-19.

V and J are TRBV7-9 and TRBJ1-1; 12 bases fit TRBD1. The CDR3 totals 13 residues. Unmatched junction bases numbered 2, after V lost 2 bases and J lost 10 bases. From germline, CDR1 is SEHNR and CDR2 FQNEAQ (reference sequence). The CDR3 is CASSLRDRGPAFF. As DNA, the CDR3 is TGTGCCAGCAGCTTAAGGGACAGGGGGCCAGCTTTCTTT.

Worth noting for this clone: Other DNA sequences in the same sample also yield this CDR3. The chain combines TRBV9 with TRBJ1-4; 9 bases map to TRBD1. Germline lookup yields CDR1 SGDLS and CDR2 YYNGEE. The CDR3 runs 15 residues. Trimming removed 0 bases from V and 7 bases from J; junction bases left unmatched: 4. DNA of the CDR3: TGTGCCAGCAGCGTAGGGGGACAGGGAAGTGAAAAACTGTTTTTT. Residues: CASSVGGQGSEKLFF.

The V gene is TRBV28, the J gene TRBJ2-1; tentatively, D is TRBD1 (6 bases). Germline-derived CDR1 and CDR2 are MDHEN and SYDVKM. The CDR3 runs to 16 residues. Trimming cost V 5 bases and J 4 bases, with 18 bases left between them. CDR3 in DNA: TGTGCCAGCAGTGCCCCACAGGGAAGGGTTTACAATGAGCAGTTCTTC. Its protein product is CASSAPQGRVYNEQFF.

The V and J genes are TRBV5-5 and TRBJ1-4; unclear D gene. The V gene lost 1 base and the J gene lost 4 bases, with 11 bases spanning the gap. This CDR3 has 15 residues. The V gene's germline CDR1 is SGHKS and CDR2 YYEKEE (reference sequence). This CDR3 reads CASSLNGRDNEKLFF. In DNA, the CDR3 is TGTGCCAGCAGCTTGAATGGGAGGGATAATGAAAAACTGTTTTTT. Looking up the rest from reference TRBV5-5 and TRBJ1-4 gives the full variable domain: DAGVTQSPTHLIKTRGQQVTLRCSPISGHKSVSWYQQVLGQGPQFIFQYYEKEERGRGNFPDRFSARQFPNYSSELNVNALLLGDSALYLCASSLNGRDNEKLFFGSGTQLSVL.

The chain links TRBV27 to TRBJ1-2; 7 bases line up with TRBD1. The V segment lost 2 bases and the J segment 1 base; nucleotides outside the gene matches: 7. The CDR3 totals 16 residues. Germline V CDR1 and CDR2: MNHEY, SMNVEV (reference sequence). CDR3 DNA sequence: TGTGCCAGCAGTTTAGATCGGGACAGCATTAACTATGGCTACACCTTC. It translates to CASSLDRDSINYGYTF.

The chain combines TRBV7-2 with TRBJ1-4, with D perhaps matching TRBD1 (6 bases). V gave up 1 base and J gave up 8 bases, with 11 bases separating them. Germline CDR1 SGHTA, CDR2 FQGNSA. CDR3 length: 14 residues. As DNA, the CDR3 is TGTGCCAGCAGCTTAGATAGGGGGAGCGAAAAACTGTTTTTT. Its translation is CASSLDRGSEKLFF.

V usage is TRBV27 and J usage is TRBJ1-2; D is perhaps TRBD1 (6 bases). V dropped 5 bases and J dropped 3 bases, with 19 bases sitting between them. The CDR3 runs 16 residues. CDR1 is MNHEY, CDR2 SMNVEV, per germline (reference sequence). The DNA of the CDR3 is TGTGCCAGCAGTCCCGATCCCAGGGGCGCTTACTATGGCTACACCTTC. It codes for CASSPDPRGAYYGYTF.

The chain joins TRBV4-2 to TRBJ2-1; the D gene is possibly TRBD1 (6 bases). Trimming took 5 bases from V and 7 from J, leaving 18 bases between them. The CDR3 extends over 15 amino acids. CDR1 is LGHNA and CDR2 is YNFKEQ in the germline V gene. This chain's CDR3 is CASSLRTGSGNEQFF. The CDR3 DNA reads TGTGCCAGCAGCTTGAGAACAGGGTCAGGGAATGAGCAGTTCTTC.

This sequence joins TRBV4-3 and TRBJ2-2; 7 nucleotides agree with TRBD1. V lost 1 base and J lost 5; bases outside the gene matches: 7. CDR1 and CDR2 (germline): LGHNA, YSLEER. CDR3 length: 16 residues. The CDR3 loop reads CASSQVTGPGTGELFF. The CDR3 DNA sequence: TGCGCCAGCAGCCAAGTGACAGGGCCAGGGACCGGGGAGCTGTTTTTT.

The rearrangement links TRBV28 to TRBJ2-1, with a weak D call TRBD2 (6 bases). The germline gives CDR1 MDHEN, CDR2 SYDVKM. V lost 3 bases and J lost 1, with 10 bases in between. The CDR3 loop spans 15 amino acids. The CDR3 region is CASSFATSSYNEQFF. The CDR3, as DNA: TGTGCCAGCAGTTTCGCGACTAGTTCCTACAATGAGCAGTTCTTC.

In its sample, this clone was seen once. This rearrangement joins TRBV6-5 to TRBJ2-7; TRBD1 is a possible D gene (6 bases). The V end lost 0 bases, the J end lost 0 bases, and 12 bases lay between the germline ends. Germline values: CDR1 MNHEY, CDR2 SVGAGI. The length of the CDR3 is 16 residues. The CDR3 loop is CASSYSQAGASYEQYF. CDR3 nucleotide sequence: TGTGCCAGCAGTTACTCACAGGCAGGGGCCTCCTACGAGCAGTACTTC.

This clone was counted once. The V call is TRBV18, the J call TRBJ2-5; 13 bases are a match to TRBD2. J gave up 4 bases and V 5 bases, and 4 bases lay outside the gene matches. Germline values: CDR1 KGHSH, CDR2 LQKENI. This CDR3 has 15 residues. CDR3 loop: CASSRTSGSGETQYF. The CDR3 region has the DNA TGTGCCAGCTCAAGGACTAGCGGGAGCGGAGAGACCCAGTACTTC.

The chain is built from TRBV6-1 and TRBJ1-2, with a tentative D call TRBD1 (5 bases). Per germline, CDR1 MNHNS and CDR2 SASEGT. V was trimmed by 2 bases and J by 8 bases, leaving 12 bases between them. There are 13 residues in the CDR3. CDR3 coding DNA: TGTGCCAGCAGTGAACGGGGGGGAGAGGGCTACACCTTC. Residues: CASSERGGEGYTF.

This chain's CDR3 is CASSRETALRTDTQYF. The CDR3 bases are TGTGCCAGCAGCAGAGAGACGGCCTTGAGGACAGATACGCAGTATTTT. The chain combines TRBV21-1 with TRBJ2-3; the table gives TRBD2 as D, unverified against the DNA. TRBV21-1 is a documented pseudogene. The CDR3 runs 16 residues.

The chain combines TRBV9 with TRBJ2-1; 10 bases map to TRBD2. Per germline, CDR1 SGDLS and CDR2 YYNGEE. This CDR3 has 15 amino acids. V trimming: 3 bases; J trimming: 6 bases; junction bases outside the gene matches: 6. The CDR3 bases are TGTGCCAGCAGCGATAGCGGGAGGCACTCCAATGAGCAGTTCTTC. Protein product: CASSDSGRHSNEQFF.

A note on this clone: Other DNA sequences in the sample encode the same CDR3. This chain joins TRBV7-3 and TRBJ2-3; TRBD2 matches 9 bases. CDR1 SGHTA and CDR2 FQGTGA come from the germline V gene. This CDR3 is 22 amino acids long. The trim removed 3 bases at V and 0 bases at J, leaving 22 bases unmatched. CDR3 residues: CASSFPGRGGGSSNSSTDTQYF. The CDR3 coding sequence is TGTGCCAGCAGCTTCCCCGGGCGGGGGGGCGGGTCCTCAAATTCTAGCACAGATACGCAGTATTTT.

This clone appeared a single time. J is TRBJ1-3 and V is TRBV28; perhaps TRBD1 as D (5 bases). Trimming stripped 6 bases from V and 7 bases from J, with 13 bases between. Germline V lookup: CDR1 MDHEN, CDR2 SYDVKM. The CDR3 contains 13 residues. CDR3 in amino acids: CASRTVGLNTIYF. Here the CDR3 DNA reads TGTGCCAGCAGGACAGTCGGCCTCAACACCATATATTTT.

This sequence joins TRBV13 and TRBJ1-2; tentative D call: TRBD1 (6 bases). In germline, CDR1 is PRHDT, CDR2 FYEKMQ (reference sequence). Between the trimmed V and J ends, which lost 4 bases and 0 bases, there was a span of 15 bases. The CDR3 length is 16 residues. The DNA for the CDR3 is TGTGCCAGCAGCTCACCCAACAGGGAAGCTAACTATGGCTACACCTTC. Translated, it gives CASSSPNREANYGYTF.

This chain joins TRBV18 and TRBJ1-1; D uncertain. The CDR3 is made up of 13 amino acids. The germline gives CDR1 KGHSH, CDR2 LQKENI. The ends were cut back, 2 bases at V and 5 bases at J, with 9 bases in the middle. The CDR3 is CASSPGQITEAFF. In DNA, the CDR3 is TGTGCCAGCTCACCAGGTCAGATAACTGAAGCTTTCTTT.

The chain has TRBV30 and TRBJ1-1; TRBD1 is a possible D gene (6 bases). V was clipped by 2 bases and J by 7 bases, with 8 bases between them. There are 11 residues in the CDR3. The germline V gene has CDR1 GTSNPN and CDR2 SVGIG (reference sequence). The CDR3 coding sequence is TGTGCCTGGAGTTGGACAGTTGAAGCTTTCTTT. Amino acids: CAWSWTVEAFF.

The chain uses TRBV2 and TRBJ2-3; 10 positions agree with TRBD2. Germline V CDR1 and CDR2: SNHLY, FYNNEI. V dropped 4 bases and J dropped 3; count of bases not matched to a gene: 4. CDR3 length: 15 amino acids. For the CDR3, the DNA is TGTGCCAGCAGTGGATCTAGCGGGGGTACAGATACGCAGTATTTT. Translation gives CASSGSSGGTDTQYF.

The rearrangement joins TRBV19 to TRBJ1-1; 8 bases line up with TRBD1. V shed 5 bases and J 0 bases; nucleotides not matched to a gene: 5. The length of the CDR3 is 15 residues. Germline-derived CDR1 and CDR2 are LNHDA and SQIVND (reference sequence). DNA for the CDR3: TGTGCCAGTAGTTTTTGGACAGGGATGAACACTGAAGCTTTCTTT. Its translation: CASSFWTGMNTEAFF.

This clone was observed a few times. V and J are TRBV5-1 and TRBJ2-7; 7 bases align to TRBD2. The CDR3 consists of 17 residues. Germline V gene sequence: CDR1 SGHRS, CDR2 YFSETQ. The trim removed 4 bases at V and 2 bases at J, leaving 15 bases unmatched. CDR3 protein: CASSPYGRPELPYEQYF. DNA for the CDR3: TGCGCCAGCAGCCCCTACGGGAGGCCAGAATTACCCTACGAGCAGTACTTC.

The chain has TRBV9 and TRBJ2-1, with 9 bases identical to TRBD2. V was pared by 0 bases and J by 8 bases, with 9 bases of the junction left unmatched. From germline, CDR1 is SGDLS and CDR2 YYNGEE. The CDR3 covers 16 residues. The CDR3 sequence: CASSVGSMLAGYEQFF. The CDR3 nucleotides read TGTGCCAGCAGCGTAGGGAGCATGCTAGCGGGGTATGAGCAGTTCTTC.

V gene TRBV4-3 combines with J gene TRBJ1-5; the match to TRBD1 covers 7 bases. In germline, CDR1 is LGHNA, CDR2 YSLEER. The CDR3 runs to 13 residues. After removal of 3 bases from V and 7 bases from J, the junction contained 3 bases not matched to a gene. The CDR3 nucleotides are TGCGCCAGCAGCCAGGAACAGGGGCAGCCCCAGCATTTT. It is translated as CASSQEQGQPQHF.

This sequence joins TRBV27 and TRBJ1-1, with a tentative D call TRBD1 (5 bases). CDR3 length: 12 amino acids. Germline-derived CDR1 and CDR2 are MNHEY and SMNVEV (reference sequence). Deletions cut 6 bases from V and 9 bases from J, with 14 bases between. The CDR3 DNA reads as TGTGCCAGCAGCCTTCTCCAGGGAAAAGCTTTCTTT. Translating it yields CASSLLQGKAFF.

The chain recombines TRBV18 with TRBJ1-1; tentative D call: TRBD1 (6 bases). V was cut by 1 base and J by 1 base, with 10 bases left in between. The germline V gene has CDR1 KGHSH and CDR2 LQKENI. CDR3 length: 15 residues. The CDR3 protein is CASSPLRQENTEAFF. The CDR3 nucleotides read TGTGCCAGCTCACCACTAAGACAGGAGAACACTGAAGCTTTCTTT. Using reference TRBV18 and TRBJ1-1 for the parts outside the CDR3, the full variable domain is NAGVMQNPRHLVRRRGQEARLRCSPMKGHSHVYWYRQLPEEGLKFMVYLQKENIIDESGMPKERFSAEFPKEGPSILRIQQVVRGDSAAYFCASSPLRQENTEAFFGQGTRLTVV.

The chain employs TRBV5-6 and TRBJ2-3, with a tentative D call TRBD2 (6 bases). The length of the CDR3 is 15 residues. Germline-derived CDR1 and CDR2 are SGHDT and YYEEEE. The ends were cut back, 4 bases at V and 1 base at J, with 13 bases in the middle. The CDR3 coding sequence is TGTGCCAGCAGCCGACTAGGCTCGGGCACAGATACGCAGTATTTT. It specifies CASSRLGSGTDTQYF.

The chain's CDR3 is CASSLAGSVREYTEAFF. The CDR3, as DNA: TGTGCCAGCAGCTTGGCCGGGAGTGTCAGGGAATACACTGAAGCTTTCTTT. This chain uses TRBV5-8 with TRBJ1-1, with D possibly being TRBD1 (5 bases). V gave up 0 bases and J gave up 3 bases, with 18 bases separating them. There are 17 residues in the CDR3. CDR1 and CDR2 (germline): SGHTS, YDEGEE.

This clone was detected once. The chain is built from TRBV2 and TRBJ2-1, with TRBD2 as a possible D gene (6 bases). CDR3 length equals 14 residues. Germline V gene sequence: CDR1 SNHLY, CDR2 FYNNEI. The V end was cut by 5 bases, the J end by 2 bases, with 10 bases between. The CDR3 region is CASSLSGTYNEQFF. CDR3 sequence (DNA): TGTGCCAGCAGTCTTAGCGGCACCTACAATGAGCAGTTCTTC.

This clone was picked up a small number of times. The rearrangement uses TRBV18 and TRBJ2-1; possible D gene TRBD1, 5 bases. This CDR3 region has 13 residues. V was pared by 4 bases and J by 9 bases, with 13 bases between. In germline, CDR1 is KGHSH, CDR2 LQKENI. The CDR3 protein is CASSRDSTREQFF. The CDR3 bases are TGTGCCAGCTCACGCGACAGTACCCGTGAGCAGTTCTTC. The entire variable domain, with the rest obtained from reference TRBV18 and TRBJ2-1, is as follows: NAGVMQNPRHLVRRRGQEARLRCSPMKGHSHVYWYRQLPEEGLKFMVYLQKENIIDESGMPKERFSAEFPKEGPSILRIQQVVRGDSAAYFCASSRDSTREQFFGPGTRLTVL.

V usage is TRBV7-9 and J usage is TRBJ1-1, with 7 bases aligning to TRBD1. The CDR3 length is 13 residues. Germline-derived CDR1 and CDR2 are SEHNR and FQNEAQ (reference sequence). V gave up 1 base and J gave up 11 bases; unmatched junction bases: 7. The CDR3 sequence: CASSLEGDRNAFF. CDR3 nucleotide sequence: TGTGCCAGCAGCTTAGAGGGGGACAGAAACGCTTTCTTT.